The sequence of this T cell receptor beta chain was determined in a study of CD8+ T cells in alopecia areata. RNA extraction was followed by reverse transcription into cDNA, which acted as the sequencing template. Data came from immunoSEQ multiplex PCR; TCRdb stores just in-frame clones and leaves some out. The table shows about 180,000 clones, with about 48% occurring only once. The treatment denotes: oral pan-JAK inhibitor, 5-10 mg twice daily. Researchers took lesional scalp punch biopsies and peripheral blood from people who were alopecia areata patients. The germline CDR1 and CDR2 sequences are MNHEY and SMNVEV (reference sequence). This CDR3 spans 12 amino acids. V was trimmed by 4 bases and J by 4 bases, leaving 7 bases between them.

The sequence came from a human donor with alopecia areata. The chain has TRBV27 and TRBJ1-2; TRBD1 is a possible D gene (5 bases). The source material was CD8+ T cells sorted from blood, sampled at week 24, from a patient treated with tofacitinib. This CDR3 is CASSSGTYGYTF. The CDR3, as DNA: TGTGCCAGCAGTTCAGGGACCTATGGCTACACCTTC.